This T cell receptor beta chain was documented in a study of control samples from healthy donors and cancer patients. Germline assignment: CDR1 MNHEY and CDR2 SVGEGT. This CDR3 has 13 residues. V lost 2 bases and J 15 bases, leaving 17 bases between the germline ends. Sequencing was performed with immunoSEQ multiplex PCR; in TCRdb, only in-frame clones are kept and a portion is missing. The sample consists of 150,000 or so clones, 70% to 90% of them appearing once. The chain combines TRBV6-2 or TRBV6-3 with TRBJ2-1; D tentatively reads TRBD1 or TRBD2 (5 bases each). The receptor was derived from a man aged 18 to 30 in good health. Sequencing was performed on blood. This chain's CDR3 is CASSYLGTRRTFF. The DNA of the CDR3 is TGTGCCAGCAGTTACCTAGGGACCAGAAGGACGTTCTTC.